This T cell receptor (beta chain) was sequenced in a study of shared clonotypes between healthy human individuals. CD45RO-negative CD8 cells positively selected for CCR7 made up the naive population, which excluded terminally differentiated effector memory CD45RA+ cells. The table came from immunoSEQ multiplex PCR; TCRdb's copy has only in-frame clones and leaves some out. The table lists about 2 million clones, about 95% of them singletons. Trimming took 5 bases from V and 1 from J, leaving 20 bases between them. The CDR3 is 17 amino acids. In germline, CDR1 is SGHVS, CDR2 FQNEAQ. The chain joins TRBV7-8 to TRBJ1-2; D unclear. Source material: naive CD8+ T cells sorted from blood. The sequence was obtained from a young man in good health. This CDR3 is CASSLNVQRIHNYGYTF. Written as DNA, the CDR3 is TGTGCCAGCAGCCTGAACGTCCAGAGAATCCATAACTATGGCTACACCTTC.